This TCR beta chain derives from a study of human T cells and chemical hapten exposure. TCRdb redid the calling of the RACE reads with MiXCR, one entry per CDR3 protein. The sample yields a few hundred thousand distinct CDR3 sequences, roughly 8.9% seen once. Regarding the study as a whole: The donor cohort had alopecia, so its immune response may not match that of healthy people. There was no change with DPC sensitization in TCRs above 1 in 1000 frequency.

V dropped 4 bases and J dropped 1 base, with 13 bases sitting between them. Germline CDR1 is SEHNR and CDR2 is FQNEAQ (reference sequence). This CDR3 region has 15 residues. Time point here: pre-sensitization, week 0. Treatment: therapeutic diphenylcyclopropenone sensitization with weekly scalp DPC. This clonotype was seen only a few times. The antigen remains unidentified. This sample comprised whole blood, obtained in connection with sensitization to the hapten diphenylcyclopropenone (DPC). The chain uses TRBV7-9 and TRBJ1-1; D perhaps matches TRBD1 (5 bases). The receptor's source is a woman in her thirties or forties with alopecia areata. Some clones in this sample may be carry-over from other donors' samples. The CDR3 region is CASSSTATENTEAFF. The CDR3 nucleotides read TGTGCCAGCAGCTCAACCGCGACAGAGAACACTGAAGCTTTCTTT.